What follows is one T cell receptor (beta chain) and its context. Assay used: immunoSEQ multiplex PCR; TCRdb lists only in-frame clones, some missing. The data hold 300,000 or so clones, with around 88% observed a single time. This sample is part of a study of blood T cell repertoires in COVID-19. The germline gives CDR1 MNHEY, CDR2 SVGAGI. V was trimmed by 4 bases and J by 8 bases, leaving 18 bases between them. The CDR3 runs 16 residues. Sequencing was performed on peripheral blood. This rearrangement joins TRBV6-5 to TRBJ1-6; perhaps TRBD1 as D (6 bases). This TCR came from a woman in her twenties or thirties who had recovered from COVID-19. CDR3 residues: CASSSYITGSYSPLHF. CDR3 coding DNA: TGTGCCAGCAGTTCATATATAACAGGGAGTTATTCACCCCTCCACTTT.